This T cell receptor beta chain is from a study of beta chain features in type 1 diabetes. Whole-study findings and limits: VDJ junctions in type 1 diabetes patients carried more deletions and fewer insertions.

Without exception, sorted populations had purity beyond 95%. CDR3 length: 12 amino acids. The V gene's germline CDR1 is SNHLY and CDR2 FYNNEI. Trimming stripped 2 bases from V and 12 bases from J, with 11 bases between. Expressed TCRB transcripts were sequenced after all isolated RNA was converted to cDNA. Sequenced by immunoSEQ multiplex PCR; TCRdb stores in-frame clones only, minus some. The sample comprises around 400,000 clones, approximately 16% of which are singletons, and approximately 0.02% rests with the top ten. Concerning this clone: Its target is unknown.

The receptor was isolated from a woman younger than 30 in good health. The sample consisted of naive CD4+ T cells from blood. The gene calls are TRBV2 and TRBJ2-1, with a tentative D call TRBD2 (7 bases). The CDR3, as DNA: TGTGCCAGCAGTGAACGTAGGGGGGGGCAGTTCTTC. Translated, it gives CASSERRGGQFF.